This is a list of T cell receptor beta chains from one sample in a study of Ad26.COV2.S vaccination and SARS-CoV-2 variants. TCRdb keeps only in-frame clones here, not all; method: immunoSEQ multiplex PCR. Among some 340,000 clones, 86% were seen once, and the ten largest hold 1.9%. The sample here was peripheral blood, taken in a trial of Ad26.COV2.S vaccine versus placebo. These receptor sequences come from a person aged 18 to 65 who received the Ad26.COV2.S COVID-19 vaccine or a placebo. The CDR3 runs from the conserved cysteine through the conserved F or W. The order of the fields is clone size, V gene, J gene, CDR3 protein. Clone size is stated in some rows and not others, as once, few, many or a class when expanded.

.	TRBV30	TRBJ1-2	CAWSVAGDGYTF
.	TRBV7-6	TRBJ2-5	CASSPGRQANQETQYF
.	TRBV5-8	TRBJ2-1	CASSFLWAGGAEQFF
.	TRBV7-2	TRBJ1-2	CASSPPTTGRYGYTF
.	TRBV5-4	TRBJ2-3	CASSLGGADTQYF
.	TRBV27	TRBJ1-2	CASSLEASPSTVYGYTF
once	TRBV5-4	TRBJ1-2	CASSLGQDYGYTF
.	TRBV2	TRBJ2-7	CASSDGQVFYEQYF
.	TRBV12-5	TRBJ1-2	CASGLVTAGGAVSGYTF
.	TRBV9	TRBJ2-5	CASSVAGGRNDGETQYF
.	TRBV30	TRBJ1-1	CAWRDLGGAAFF
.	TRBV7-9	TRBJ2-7	CASSLQSSYEQYF
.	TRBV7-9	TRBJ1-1	CASSFITGWTEAFF
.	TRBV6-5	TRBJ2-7	CASSYSIDSNYEQYF
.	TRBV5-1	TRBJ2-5	CASSLVGQGALETQYF
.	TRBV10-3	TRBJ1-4	CAISGGEGEKLFF
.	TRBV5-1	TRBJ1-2	CASSLEGYGYTF
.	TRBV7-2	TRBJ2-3	CASSPSTDTQYF
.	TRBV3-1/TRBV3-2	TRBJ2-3	CASSLVPSSTDTQYF
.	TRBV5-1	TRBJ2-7	CASSLIAGNSYEQYF
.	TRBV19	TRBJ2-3	CASSIGDRTSTDTQYF
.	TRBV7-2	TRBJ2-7	CASSKYSGEKYF
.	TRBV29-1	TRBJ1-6	CSVDGASSPLHF
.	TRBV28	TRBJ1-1	CASSSGTDTEAFF
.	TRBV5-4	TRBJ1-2	CASSPQGGSYGYTF